The entry below describes one TCR beta chain. The sample is drawn from a study of blood T cell repertoires in COVID-19. Turning to the study itself: Donors in the United States, Italy and Spain gave samples during acute or convalescent COVID-19.

Produced via immunoSEQ multiplex PCR; TCRdb's table is partial and in-frame only. The sample shows nearly 200,000 clones, 70% to 90% of them seen only once. The germline gives CDR1 MNHEY, CDR2 SMNVEV (reference sequence). V lost 5 bases to trimming and J lost 4 bases, with 18 bases between them. The CDR3 spans 17 residues. The receptor was derived from a woman in her thirties or forties who had recovered from COVID-19. The sequenced sample consisted of peripheral blood. The chain employs TRBV27 and TRBJ1-6; the D is unclear. The CDR3 here is CASSLLSSWRYNSPLHF. The CDR3 DNA sequence: TGTGCCAGCAGTCTCCTAAGCTCCTGGAGGTATAATTCACCCCTCCACTTT.